This TCR beta chain was sequenced in a study of blood T cell repertoires in COVID-19. Study summary: Sites across the United States, Italy and Spain contributed samples from acute and convalescent COVID-19.

Those who participated ranged in age from roughly 18 to 89 years and resided in 24 US areas. Which cohort a participant joined came from the clinical history participants gave. The CDR3 is made up of 13 amino acids. With 5 bases removed from V and 4 bases from J, the gap between germline ends came to 11 bases. The germline CDR1 and CDR2 sequences are LNHDA and SQIVND (reference sequence). The data were produced by immunoSEQ multiplex PCR, yet TCRdb's version contains in-frame clones alone and is incomplete. The table lists fewer than 450,000 clones, about 88% of them singletons. What was sequenced was PBMCs or T cells enriched from blood (not recorded which). The chain couples TRBV19 to TRBJ1-1; perhaps TRBD1 as D (5 bases). The receptor comes from a woman in her twenties or thirties who had recovered from COVID-19. CDR3 in DNA: TGTGCCAGTAGTTACCAGGGAGGCACTGAAGCTTTCTTT. Encoded protein: CASSYQGGTEAFF.